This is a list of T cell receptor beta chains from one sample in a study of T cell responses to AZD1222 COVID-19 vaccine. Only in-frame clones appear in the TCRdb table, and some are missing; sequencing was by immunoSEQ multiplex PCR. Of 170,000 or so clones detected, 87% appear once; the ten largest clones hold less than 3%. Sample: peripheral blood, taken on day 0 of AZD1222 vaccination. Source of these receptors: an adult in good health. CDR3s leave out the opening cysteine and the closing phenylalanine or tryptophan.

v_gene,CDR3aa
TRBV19,ASSTSYFGTEYGYT
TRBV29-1,SVGTGEQY
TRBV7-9,ASSPRQASYEQY
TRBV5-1,ASRRVAGDGYEQY
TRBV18,ASSPGRGLFYGYT
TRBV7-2,ASSSTWTVGNQPQH
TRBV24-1,ATRWRWWIGVRPLPMTTNEKLF
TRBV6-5,AGKGGYDYEQY
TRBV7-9,ASSPGGEVYEQY
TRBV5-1,ASSFPFTGKGEQF
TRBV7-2,ASSLIRAADYNEQF
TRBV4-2,ASSPGTRSTDTQY
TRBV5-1,ASSSGTQSYETQY
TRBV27,ASSSQIGAGVEQY
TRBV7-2,ASSSGTVTEAF
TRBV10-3,AIRSDRGTYEQY
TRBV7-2,ASSLGRLSTEAF
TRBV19,ASSLQGTANYGYT
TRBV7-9,ASSLATRTADYGYT
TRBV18,ASSPLSSGSGSDTQY
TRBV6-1,ASSEGGRAYEQY
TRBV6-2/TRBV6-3,ASSYLGTSGDNEQF
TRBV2,ASSEGRGWTEAF
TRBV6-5,ASSYYRGEPQH
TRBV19,ASSTLDRWQPYGYT
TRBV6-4,ASLGLSCGGYT
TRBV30,AWVAGALSYNEQF
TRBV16,ASSLTGVSGNTIY
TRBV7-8,ASSLKAGRDTEAF
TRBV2,ASQRFNYGYT
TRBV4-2,ASSQETSGRGAYNEQF
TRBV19,ASKPPRLGQPQH
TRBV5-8,ASSLGPGRLTDQPQH
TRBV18,ASSPGVRLDRAAQF
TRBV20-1,SASGWGENTEAF
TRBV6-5,ASTRDLLNTEAF
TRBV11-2,ASSLNRGTDTEAF
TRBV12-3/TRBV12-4,ASNPSQGETQY
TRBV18,ASSSGTAEAF
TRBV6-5,ASTDLWGYT
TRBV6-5,ASSYRGTGSPLH
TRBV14,ASSQDLGLGEQY
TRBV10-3,AISESGTYYEQY
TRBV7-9,ASSLGRNTEAF
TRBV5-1,ASSLGGGGTEAF
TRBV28,ASSSRDREVSQPQH
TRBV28,ASRLRSGANVLT
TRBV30,AWSGGMNTEAF
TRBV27,ASSLQGFTGELF
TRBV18,ASSPDRDYEQF
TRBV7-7,ASSPGGLAGVETQY
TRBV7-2,ASSLGLVSYEQY
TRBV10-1,ASSGGETNEKLF
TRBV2,ASRPPGRARSEAF
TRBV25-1,ASSEEGSTDTQY
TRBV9,ASSAGSSYNEQF
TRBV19,ASSLGRQWGYGYT
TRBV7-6,ASSLGDISYEQY
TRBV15,ATSRSGTSPLH
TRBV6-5,ASRGGGLETQY